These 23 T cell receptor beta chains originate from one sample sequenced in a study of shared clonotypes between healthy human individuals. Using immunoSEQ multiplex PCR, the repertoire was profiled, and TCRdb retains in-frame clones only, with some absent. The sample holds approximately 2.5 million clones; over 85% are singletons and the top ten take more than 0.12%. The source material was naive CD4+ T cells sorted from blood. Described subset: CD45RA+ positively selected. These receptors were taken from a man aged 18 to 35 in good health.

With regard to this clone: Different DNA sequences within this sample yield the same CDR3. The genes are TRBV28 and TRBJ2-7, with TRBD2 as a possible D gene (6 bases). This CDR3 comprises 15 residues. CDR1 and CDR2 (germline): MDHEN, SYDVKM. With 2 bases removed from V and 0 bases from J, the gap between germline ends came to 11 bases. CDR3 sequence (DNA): TGTGCCAGCAGTTTAGGAGGTAGCGGCTCCTACGAGCAGTACTTC. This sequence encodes CASSLGGSGSYEQYF.

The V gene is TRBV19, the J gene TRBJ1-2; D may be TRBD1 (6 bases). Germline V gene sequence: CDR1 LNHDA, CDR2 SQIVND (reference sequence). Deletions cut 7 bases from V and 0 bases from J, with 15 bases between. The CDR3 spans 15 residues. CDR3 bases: TGTGCCAGTATCTCGACAGGCCGAGCTAACTATGGCTACACCTTC. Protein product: CASISTGRANYGYTF.

This chain's CDR3 is CASSSGQGESNQPQHF. For the CDR3, the DNA is TGTGCCAGCAGCTCGGGACAGGGGGAGAGCAATCAGCCCCAGCATTTT. This chain uses TRBV7-9 with TRBJ1-5, with TRBD1 matching over 11 bases. The V gene end was trimmed by 4 bases and the J gene end by 1 base; junction bases not matched to a gene: 3. Germline V CDR1 and CDR2: SEHNR, FQNEAQ (reference sequence). The CDR3 covers 16 residues.

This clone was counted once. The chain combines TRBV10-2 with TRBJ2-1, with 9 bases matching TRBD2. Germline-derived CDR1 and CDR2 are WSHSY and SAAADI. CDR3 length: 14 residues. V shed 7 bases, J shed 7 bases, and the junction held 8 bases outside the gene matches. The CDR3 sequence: CASIRSSGENEQFF. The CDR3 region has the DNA TGCGCCAGCATAAGGTCTAGCGGGGAAAATGAGCAGTTCTTC.

The CDR3 sequence: CASSLAGTQPPYEQYF. CDR3 sequence (DNA): TGTGCCAGCAGCTTAGCCGGGACTCAACCCCCCTACGAGCAGTACTTC. The chain is built from TRBV7-2 and TRBJ2-7, with D tentatively TRBD2 (6 bases). The germline gives CDR1 SGHTA, CDR2 FQGNSA. V was clipped by 0 bases and J by 2 bases, with 14 bases between them. This CDR3 spans 16 amino acids. Together with reference TRBV7-2 and TRBJ2-7, the CDR3 gives the full variable domain: GAGVSQSPSNKVTEKGKDVELRCDPISGHTALYWYRQSLGQGLEFLIYFQGNSAPDKSGLPSDRFSAERTGGSVSTLTIQRTQQEDSAVYLCASSLAGTQPPYEQYFGPGTRLTVT.

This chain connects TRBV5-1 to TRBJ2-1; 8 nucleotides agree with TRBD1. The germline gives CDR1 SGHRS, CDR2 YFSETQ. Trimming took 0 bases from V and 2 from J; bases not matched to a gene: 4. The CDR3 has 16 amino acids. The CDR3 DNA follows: TGCGCCAGCAGCTTGGCCCAGGGGGCCGCCTACAATGAGCAGTTCTTC. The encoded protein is CASSLAQGAAYNEQFF.

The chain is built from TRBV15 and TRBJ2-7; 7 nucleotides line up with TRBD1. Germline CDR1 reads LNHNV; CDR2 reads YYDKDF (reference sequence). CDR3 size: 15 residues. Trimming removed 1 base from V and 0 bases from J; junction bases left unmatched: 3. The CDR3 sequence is CATSRGTGNSYEQYF. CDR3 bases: TGTGCCACCAGCAGAGGGACAGGAAACTCCTACGAGCAGTACTTC.

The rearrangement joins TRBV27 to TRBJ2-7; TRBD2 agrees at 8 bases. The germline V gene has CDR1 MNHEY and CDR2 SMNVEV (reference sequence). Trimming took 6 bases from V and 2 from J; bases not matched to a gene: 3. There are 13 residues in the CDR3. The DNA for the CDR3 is TGTGCCAGCAGGCGTAGCGGGGCCTACGAGCAGTACTTC. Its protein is CASRRSGAYEQYF.

The CDR3, as DNA: TGTGCCAGCAGCTTAGACCGGACTAGCGGGACCTACGAGCAGTACTTC. Its protein product is CASSLDRTSGTYEQYF. The chain couples TRBV7-2 to TRBJ2-7; 12 bases match TRBD2. Germline CDR1 SGHTA, CDR2 FQGNSA. The CDR3 has 16 residues. After removal of 1 base from V and 2 bases from J, the junction contained 3 bases not matched to a gene.

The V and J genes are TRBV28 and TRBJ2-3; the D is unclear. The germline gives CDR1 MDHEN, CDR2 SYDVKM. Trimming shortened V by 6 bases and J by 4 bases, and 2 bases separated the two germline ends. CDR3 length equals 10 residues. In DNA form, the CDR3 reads TGTGCCAGCAGGTCAGATACGCAGTATTTT. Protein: CASRSDTQYF.

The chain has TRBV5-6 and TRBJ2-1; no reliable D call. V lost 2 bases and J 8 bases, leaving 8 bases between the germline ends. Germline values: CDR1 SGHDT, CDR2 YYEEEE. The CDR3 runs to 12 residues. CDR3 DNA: TGTGCCAGCAGCTTTAATACCGATGAGCAGTTCTTC. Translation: CASSFNTDEQFF. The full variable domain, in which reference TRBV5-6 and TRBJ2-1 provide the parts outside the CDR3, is DAGVTQSPTHLIKTRGQQVTLRCSPKSGHDTVSWYQQALGQGPQFIFQYYEEEERQRGNFPDRFSGHQFPNYSSELNVNALLLGDSALYLCASSFNTDEQFFGPGTRLTVL.

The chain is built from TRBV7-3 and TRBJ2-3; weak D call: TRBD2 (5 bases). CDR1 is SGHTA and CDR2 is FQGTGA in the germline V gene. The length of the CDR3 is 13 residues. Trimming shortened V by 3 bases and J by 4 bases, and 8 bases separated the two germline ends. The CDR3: CASSFRRADTQYF. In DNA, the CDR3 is TGTGCCAGCAGCTTCCGGCGGGCAGATACGCAGTATTTT.

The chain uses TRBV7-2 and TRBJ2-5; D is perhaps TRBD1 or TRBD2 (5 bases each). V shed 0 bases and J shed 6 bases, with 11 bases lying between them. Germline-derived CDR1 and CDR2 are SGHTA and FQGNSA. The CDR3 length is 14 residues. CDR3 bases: TGTGCCAGCAGCTTAGCGAGAGGGGCGAAGACCCAGTACTTC. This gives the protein CASSLARGAKTQYF.

DNA of the CDR3: TGTGCCTGGGCCAGGGAATCTAACTATGGCTACACCTTC. Its protein product is CAWARESNYGYTF. This sequence joins TRBV30 and TRBJ1-2; a weak D match, TRBD1 (5 bases). This CDR3 has 13 residues. Trimming stripped 5 bases from V and 0 bases from J, with 10 bases between. Germline V CDR1 and CDR2: GTSNPN, SVGIG (reference sequence).

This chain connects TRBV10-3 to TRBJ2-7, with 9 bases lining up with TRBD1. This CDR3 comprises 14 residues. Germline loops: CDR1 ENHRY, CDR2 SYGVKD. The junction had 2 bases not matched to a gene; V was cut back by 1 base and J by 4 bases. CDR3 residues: CAISEYRGLYEQYF. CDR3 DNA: TGTGCCATCAGTGAGTACAGGGGGCTTTACGAGCAGTACTTC.

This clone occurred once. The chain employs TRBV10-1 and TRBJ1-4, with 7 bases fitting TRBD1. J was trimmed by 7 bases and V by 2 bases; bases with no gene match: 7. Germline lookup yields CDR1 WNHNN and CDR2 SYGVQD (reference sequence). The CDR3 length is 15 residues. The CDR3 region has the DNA TGCGCCAGCAGTGAGAACAGGGGCGTCCTTGAAAAACTGTTTTTT. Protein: CASSENRGVLEKLFF.

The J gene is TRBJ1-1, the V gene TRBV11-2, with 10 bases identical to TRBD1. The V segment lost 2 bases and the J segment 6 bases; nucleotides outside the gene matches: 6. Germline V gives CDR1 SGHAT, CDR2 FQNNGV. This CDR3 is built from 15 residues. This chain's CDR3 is CASSLRGQGSSEAFF. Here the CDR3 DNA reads TGTGCCAGCAGCTTACGGGGACAGGGGAGTTCTGAAGCTTTCTTT.

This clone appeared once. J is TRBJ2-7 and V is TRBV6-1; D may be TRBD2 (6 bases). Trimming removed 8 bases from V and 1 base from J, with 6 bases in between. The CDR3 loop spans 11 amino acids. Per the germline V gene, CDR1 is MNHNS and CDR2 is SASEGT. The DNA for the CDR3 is TGTGCCAGCGGGAGGTCCTACGAGCAGTACTTC. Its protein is CASGRSYEQYF.

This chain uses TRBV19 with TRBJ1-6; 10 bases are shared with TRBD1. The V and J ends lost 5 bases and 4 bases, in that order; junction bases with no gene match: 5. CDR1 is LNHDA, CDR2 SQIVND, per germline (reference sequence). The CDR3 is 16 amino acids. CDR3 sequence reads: CASSDRDRGYNSPLHF. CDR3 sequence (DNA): TGTGCCAGTAGTGACCGGGACAGGGGTTATAATTCACCCCTCCACTTT. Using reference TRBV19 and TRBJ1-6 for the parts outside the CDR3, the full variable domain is DGGITQSPKYLFRKEGQNVTLSCEQNLNHDAMYWYRQDPGQGLRLIYYSQIVNDFQKGDIAEGYSVSREKKESFPLTVTSAQKNPTAFYLCASSDRDRGYNSPLHFGNGTRLTVT.

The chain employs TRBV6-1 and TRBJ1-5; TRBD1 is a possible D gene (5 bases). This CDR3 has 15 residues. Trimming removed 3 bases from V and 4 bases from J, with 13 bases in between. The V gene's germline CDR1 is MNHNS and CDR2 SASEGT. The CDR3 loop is CASSDWQGENQPQHF. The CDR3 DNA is TGTGCCAGCAGTGATTGGCAAGGGGAAAATCAGCCCCAGCATTTT.

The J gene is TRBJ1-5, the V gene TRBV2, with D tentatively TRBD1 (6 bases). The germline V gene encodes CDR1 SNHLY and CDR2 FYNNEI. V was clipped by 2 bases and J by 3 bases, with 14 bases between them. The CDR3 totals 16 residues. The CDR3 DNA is TGTGCCAGCAGTGAAATGTGGCAGGGGAACAATCAGCCCCAGCATTTT. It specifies CASSEMWQGNNQPQHF. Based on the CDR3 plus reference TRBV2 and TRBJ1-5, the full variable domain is EPEVTQTPSHQVTQMGQEVILRCVPISNHLYFYWYRQILGQKVEFLVSFYNNEISEKSEIFDDQFSVERPDGSNFTLKIRSTKLEDSAMYFCASSEMWQGNNQPQHFGDGTRLSIL.

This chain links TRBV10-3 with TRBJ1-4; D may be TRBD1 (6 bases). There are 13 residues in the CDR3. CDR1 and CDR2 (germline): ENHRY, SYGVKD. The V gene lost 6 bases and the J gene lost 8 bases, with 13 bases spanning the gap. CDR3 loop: CAISPGALEKLFF. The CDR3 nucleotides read TGTGCCATCAGCCCGGGGGCCTTGGAAAAACTGTTTTTT.

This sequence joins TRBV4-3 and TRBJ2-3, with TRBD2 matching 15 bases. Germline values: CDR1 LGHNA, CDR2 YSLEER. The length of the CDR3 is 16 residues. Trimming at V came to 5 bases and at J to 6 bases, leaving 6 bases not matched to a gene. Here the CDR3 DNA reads TGCGCCAGCAGCTGGACTAGCGGGAGGGCGGGGGATACGCAGTATTTT. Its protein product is CASSWTSGRAGDTQYF.